This is a list of T cell receptor beta chains from one sample in a study of blood T cells in healthy people across ages. TCRdb re-derived calls from the 5' RACE reads in MiXCR, one entry per CDR3 protein. The data show 550,000 to 700,000 distinct CDR3 sequences, about 25% seen once. The source material was blood. The receptors stem from a woman in her seventies in good health. The CDR3 runs from the conserved cysteine through the conserved F or W. Each record gives: clone size, D gene, J gene, CDR3 length, V gene, CDR3 protein, CDR3 DNA. A D gene is named only where the DNA matches it firmly. Clone sizes are given selectively: once, few, many, or a class where the clone is expanded.

>-|TRBD1|TRBJ1-2|14|TRBV19
CASIGRQGNYGYAF
TGTGCCAGTATTGGGCGACAGGGTAACTATGGCTACGCCTTC
>-|-|TRBJ2-5|13|TRBV6-5
CASKGYGPGTQYF
TGTGCCAGCAAGGGTTACGGGCCCGGGACCCAGTACTTC
>-|-|TRBJ2-7|14|TRBV6-6
CASSYGGNNYEQYF
TGTGCCAGCAGTTATGGGGGCAACAACTACGAGCAGTACTTC
>once|-|TRBJ2-1|15|TRBV6-2/TRBV6-3
CASSSGQFGYNEQFF
TGTGCCAGCAGTTCCGGACAGTTCGGCTACAATGAGCAGTTCTTC
>few|TRBD1|TRBJ2-6|17|TRBV5-1
CASNFRQGAPGANVLTF
TGCGCCAGCAACTTTCGACAGGGGGCGCCTGGGGCCAACGTCCTGACTTTC
>-|-|TRBJ1-4|13|TRBV14
CASTRGGSEKLFF
TGTGCCAGCACCCGAGGGGGAAGCGAAAAACTGTTTTTT
>once|-|TRBJ1-5|16|TRBV7-2
CASSLAGPNSNQPQHF
TGTGCCAGCAGCTTAGCTGGGCCAAATAGCAATCAGCCCCAGCATTTT
>-|TRBD2|TRBJ2-2|13|TRBV12-3/TRBV12-4
CASSPGGIGELFF
TGTGCCAGCAGCCCCGGGGGGATCGGGGAGCTGTTTTTT
>few|-|TRBJ1-2|15|TRBV18
CASSPPTDGVYGYTF
TGTGCCAGCTCACCTCCCACTGACGGTGTCTATGGCTACACCTTC
>-|-|TRBJ2-7|15|TRBV7-2
CASSLATGRIIEQYF
TGTGCCAGCAGCTTAGCAACGGGCCGGATTATCGAGCAGTACTTC
>few|-|TRBJ2-2|14|TRBV11-1
CASSYGLNTGELFF
TGTGCCAGCAGCTATGGCCTGAACACCGGGGAGCTGTTTTTT
>few|-|TRBJ2-1|16|TRBV20-1
CSARDQGGGRGNEQFF
TGCAGTGCTAGAGATCAGGGAGGGGGTAGGGGGAATGAGCAGTTCTTC
>-|-|TRBJ2-3|13|TRBV4-3
CASSQLISGPQYF
TGCGCCAGCAGCCAACTAATCTCGGGACCCCAGTATTTT
>-|-|TRBJ2-2|16|TRBV7-9
CASSIGRYVRTGELFF
TGTGCCAGCAGCATCGGACGTTACGTTCGGACCGGGGAGCTGTTTTTT
>-|-|TRBJ2-2|14|TRBV6-5
CASRLGLNTGELFF
TGTGCCAGCAGACTCGGACTGAACACCGGGGAGCTGTTTTTT
>few|-|TRBJ2-1|14|TRBV27
CASSLSLVVREQFF
TGTGCCAGCAGTTTAAGCCTAGTTGTCCGGGAGCAGTTCTTC
>-|-|TRBJ1-5|14|TRBV6-5
CASSSDWGNQPQHF
TGTGCCAGCAGTTCGGATTGGGGCAATCAGCCCCAGCATTTT
>few|-|TRBJ2-5|13|TRBV7-2
CASSPTLRETQYF
TGTGCCAGCAGCCCCACTTTGAGGGAGACCCAGTACTTC
>-|-|TRBJ2-3|15|TRBV10-3
CAISGTHKRTDTQYF
TGTGCCATCAGTGGGACCCACAAAAGGACAGATACGCAGTATTTT
>many|-|TRBJ2-1|15|TRBV9
CASGRRGRADNEQFF
TGTGCCAGCGGCCGGCGGGGCCGAGCGGACAATGAGCAGTTCTTC
>-|-|TRBJ2-2|15|TRBV6-6
CASSYRSFNTGELFF
TGTGCCAGCAGTTACAGGTCCTTCAACACCGGGGAGCTGTTTTTT
>few|-|TRBJ2-5|12|TRBV29-1
CSALSGEETQYF
TGCAGCGCCCTGTCAGGGGAAGAGACCCAGTACTTC
>-|-|TRBJ1-4|15|TRBV5-1
CATGTGTATNEKLFF
TGCGCCACCGGAACAGGGACTGCAACTAATGAAAAACTGTTTTTT
>-|-|TRBJ2-2|14|TRBV20-1
CSARQGTGTGELFF
TGCAGTGCTAGACAGGGTACCGGGACCGGGGAGCTGTTTTTT
>few|-|TRBJ2-2|16|TRBV4-3
CASSQEAARYTGELFF
TGCGCCAGCAGCCAAGAGGCGGCCCGTTACACCGGGGAGCTGTTTTTT
>few|-|TRBJ1-6|15|TRBV6-1
CASRPDSNGNSPLHF
TGTGCCAGCAGACCAGACTCGAATGGGAATTCACCCCTCCACTTT
>-|-|TRBJ1-3|13|TRBV20-1
CSARAQGEHTIYF
TGCAGTGCCAGGGCGCAGGGAGAACACACCATATATTTT
>-|-|TRBJ2-5|14|TRBV5-1
CASSLDTGDRTQYF
TGCGCCAGCAGCTTGGATACGGGGGACCGAACCCAGTACTTC
>-|-|TRBJ2-3|15|TRBV12-3/TRBV12-4
CASSLADGYTDTQYF
TGTGCCAGCAGTTTAGCGGACGGATACACAGATACGCAGTATTTT
>-|-|TRBJ1-5|14|TRBV7-9
CASSPGAVGQPQHF
TGTGCCAGCAGCCCAGGGGCAGTTGGTCAGCCCCAGCATTTT
>few|TRBD2|TRBJ2-1|18|TRBV5-1
CASRKPGLAGGARGEQFF
TGCGCCAGCAGGAAGCCGGGACTAGCGGGGGGGGCTCGTGGTGAGCAGTTCTTC
>-|-|TRBJ2-7|15|TRBV20-1
CSAPDSSIFSYEQYF
TGCAGTGCCCCGGACAGCTCAATTTTCTCCTACGAGCAGTACTTC
>-|-|TRBJ2-5|18|TRBV4-2
CASSQDSNENRSVETQYF
TGTGCCAGCAGCCAAGATTCGAATGAAAACCGATCGGTAGAGACCCAGTACTTC
>-|-|TRBJ1-6|12|TRBV9
CASSVPNSPLHF
TGTGCCAGCAGCGTCCCCAATTCACCCCTCCACTTT
>-|TRBD1|TRBJ2-2|15|TRBV5-1
CASSPDRVRTGELFF
TGCGCCAGCAGCCCAGACAGGGTTCGGACCGGGGAGCTGTTTTTT
>-|-|TRBJ2-7|15|TRBV12-3/TRBV12-4
CASSPGSSFPYEQYF
TGTGCCAGCAGCCCCGGGTCCTCATTCCCCTACGAGCAGTACTTC
>-|-|TRBJ1-1|17|TRBV4-1
CASSPYLAGVVNTEAFF
TGCGCCAGCAGCCCCTACTTGGCAGGGGTGGTGAACACTGAAGCTTTCTTT
>-|TRBD1|TRBJ1-1|14|TRBV6-6
CAISSDRVGTEAFF
TGTGCCATCTCCTCGGACAGGGTCGGCACTGAAGCTTTCTTT
>-|-|TRBJ1-1|16|TRBV5-6
CASSPNSLKGNTEAFF
TGTGCCAGCAGCCCGAATTCCCTGAAGGGGAACACTGAAGCTTTCTTT
>-|-|TRBJ1-2|11|TRBV24-1
CATSDQYGYTF
TGTGCCACCAGTGATCAGTATGGCTACACCTTC
>-|TRBD1|TRBJ1-4|14|TRBV11-3
CASSSGQINEKLFF
TGTGCCAGCAGCTCGGGACAGATCAATGAAAAACTGTTTTTT